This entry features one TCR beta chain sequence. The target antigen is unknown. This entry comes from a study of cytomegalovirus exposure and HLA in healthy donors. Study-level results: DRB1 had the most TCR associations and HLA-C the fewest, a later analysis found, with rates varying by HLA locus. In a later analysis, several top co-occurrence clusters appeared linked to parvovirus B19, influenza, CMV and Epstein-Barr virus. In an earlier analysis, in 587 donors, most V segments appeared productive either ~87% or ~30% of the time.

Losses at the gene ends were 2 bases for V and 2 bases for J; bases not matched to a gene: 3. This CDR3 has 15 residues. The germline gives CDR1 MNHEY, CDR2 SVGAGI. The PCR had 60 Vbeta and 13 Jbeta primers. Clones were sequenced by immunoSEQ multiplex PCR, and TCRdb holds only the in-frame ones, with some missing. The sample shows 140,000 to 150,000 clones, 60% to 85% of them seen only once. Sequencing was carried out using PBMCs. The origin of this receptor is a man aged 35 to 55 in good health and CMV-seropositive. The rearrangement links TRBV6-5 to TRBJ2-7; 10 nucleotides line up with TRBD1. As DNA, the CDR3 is TGTGCCAGCAGTTACGGGACAGGGGACCCCTACGAGCAGTACTTC. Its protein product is CASSYGTGDPYEQYF.